Sequencing of this T cell receptor (beta chain) was carried out in a study of shared clonotypes between healthy human individuals. V lost 4 bases, J lost 4 bases, and 14 bases lay in between. Germline V CDR1 and CDR2: SNHLY, FYNNEI. The CDR3 runs to 14 residues. This was a deep-level run. Here immunoSEQ multiplex PCR was the method, and the copy in TCRdb shows in-frame clones only, minus some. The sample includes roughly 400,000 clones, around 96% of them seen just once. Comment on this clone: The antigen is not known.

Combining CD45RO+ cells with CCR7-negative CD45RA+ TemRA cells gave CD8 memory. Study-wide points: Between a few donors, naive CD4 clonotypes were shared at a level of around 4.9%.

This TCR was sampled from a man aged 25 to 40 in good health. V and J are TRBV2 and TRBJ2-7; either TRBD1 or TRBD2 may fit D (5 bases each). The specimen sequenced was memory CD8+ T cells sorted from blood. Regarding subset: CD45RO+ cells pooled with CCR7-negative TemRA cells. The chain's CDR3 is CASSVDQGPYEQYF. CDR3 in DNA: TGTGCCAGCAGTGTAGACCAGGGACCATACGAGCAGTACTTC. The whole variable domain, remainder taken from reference TRBV2 and TRBJ2-7, is EPEVTQTPSHQVTQMGQEVILRCVPISNHLYFYWYRQILGQKVEFLVSFYNNEISEKSEIFDDQFSVERPDGSNFTLKIRSTKLEDSAMYFCASSVDQGPYEQYFGPGTRLTVT.